Sequencing of this T cell receptor beta chain was carried out in a study of shared clonotypes between healthy human individuals. V was cut by 1 base and J by 3 bases, with 10 bases left in between. This CDR3 contains 13 residues. Germline CDR1 is SQVTM and CDR2 is ANQGSEA. Some clones are missing from TCRdb's copy, which holds only in-frame ones; the method was immunoSEQ multiplex PCR. In the table there are 1.6 million or so clones, 98% of which are singletons. The sequence was collected from a man in his thirties or forties in good health. V and J are TRBV29-1 and TRBJ2-7, with D perhaps TRBD2 (5 bases). Sequencing used naive CD4+ T cells sorted from blood. Subset in this sample: CD45RA+ positively selected. The CDR3: CSVEGRGNYEQYF. CDR3 nucleotide sequence: TGCAGCGTTGAAGGAAGAGGGAACTACGAGCAGTACTTC.